A single sample is the source of the 12 T cell receptor beta chains below, sequenced in a study of cytomegalovirus exposure and HLA in healthy donors. The PCR was carried out with 60 Vbeta primers and 13 Jbeta primers. Assay used: immunoSEQ multiplex PCR; TCRdb lists only in-frame clones, some missing. The sample lists some 120,000 clones, 75% to 85% occurring once. The sequenced material came from PBMCs. Receptors originate from a male donor in good health and CMV-seropositive.

This rearrangement joins TRBV5-1 to TRBJ1-5; 9 bases agree with TRBD1. The J segment lost 4 bases and the V segment lost 5 bases, leaving 7 bases of the junction unmatched. Germline lookup yields CDR1 SGHRS and CDR2 YFSETQ. CDR3 size: 15 residues. The CDR3 reads CASRPGTGNNQPQHF. The CDR3 nucleotides read TGCGCCAGCAGACCAGGGACAGGGAATAATCAGCCCCAGCATTTT.

The rearrangement uses TRBV5-6 and TRBJ1-5; D remains unclear. V was cut by 0 bases and J by 0 bases, with 10 bases left in between. The germline CDR1 and CDR2 sequences are SGHDT and YYEEEE. The CDR3 loop spans 16 amino acids. In DNA, the CDR3 is TGTGCCAGCAGCTTGGCCGGAGAGTATAGCAATCAGCCCCAGCATTTT. Amino acids: CASSLAGEYSNQPQHF.

The chain links TRBV11-2 to TRBJ2-4, with unresolved D. CDR1 SGHAT and CDR2 FQNNGV come from the germline V gene. The germline V and J ends were trimmed by 4 bases and 6 bases, with 13 bases remaining between them. The CDR3 spans 14 residues. CDR3 in amino acids: CASSSSLPRNIQYF. As DNA, the CDR3 is TGTGCCAGCAGCTCCTCACTCCCCCGAAACATTCAGTACTTC.

J is TRBJ2-2 and V is TRBV21-1; the table assigns TRBD2, which was not confirmed against the DNA. TRBV21-1 is listed as a pseudogene. The CDR3 is made up of 14 amino acids. CDR3 bases: TGTGCCACGAGAATAGGGGAGGACACCGGGGAGCTGTTTTTT. It is translated as CATRIGEDTGELFF.

V is TRBV29-1 and J is TRBJ2-7, with D perhaps TRBD1 (5 bases). Trimming stripped 4 bases from V and 4 bases from J, with 17 bases between. The CDR3 loop spans 14 amino acids. Germline V gene data show CDR1 as SQVTM and CDR2 as ANQGSEA. CDR3 coding DNA: TGCAGCGTTGTTATAGGGGCGAAGGGATACGAGCAGTACTTC. This encodes CSVVIGAKGYEQYF.

The chain employs TRBV6-1 and TRBJ1-5; D ambiguous. Germline values: CDR1 MNHNS, CDR2 SASEGT. The V end lost 7 bases, the J end lost 5 bases, and 15 bases lay between the germline ends. The length of the CDR3 is 14 residues. The CDR3: CASTSGLGDQPQHF. The CDR3 bases are TGTGCCAGCACAAGCGGTCTAGGTGATCAGCCCCAGCATTTT.

This chain joins TRBV30 and TRBJ2-7; D possibly corresponds to TRBD1 (6 bases). Germline CDR1 GTSNPN, CDR2 SVGIG (reference sequence). Trimming stripped 2 bases from V and 4 bases from J, with 6 bases between. The CDR3 spans 11 residues. DNA for the CDR3: TGTGCCTGGAGTAGGGGGTACGAGCAGTACTTC. This encodes CAWSRGYEQYF.

V usage is TRBV19 and J usage is TRBJ2-7, with D perhaps TRBD1 (5 bases). V dropped 0 bases and J dropped 7 bases, with 10 bases sitting between them. Germline CDR1 is LNHDA and CDR2 is SQIVND (reference sequence). The CDR3 length is 13 residues. The CDR3 loop is CASSIDLTEEQYF. As DNA, the CDR3 is TGTGCCAGTAGTATAGATCTGACAGAAGAGCAGTACTTC.

The chain is built from TRBV2 and TRBJ1-4; TRBD1 is a possible D gene (5 bases). This CDR3 has 16 amino acids. The V end lost 8 bases, the J end lost 0 bases, and 16 bases lay between the germline ends. Germline V gives CDR1 SNHLY, CDR2 FYNNEI. CDR3 nucleotides: TGTGCCAGCGAAATCGGGGGGGATGCAACTAATGAAAAACTGTTTTTT. Residues: CASEIGGDATNEKLFF.

The chain has TRBV7-2 and TRBJ1-5; D is ambiguous. CDR1 and CDR2 from the germline V gene are SGHTA and FQGNSA. The CDR3 loop spans 13 amino acids. V lost 1 base and J 5 bases, leaving 6 bases between the germline ends. The CDR3 region is CASSLGGDQPQHF. DNA of the CDR3: TGTGCCAGCAGCTTAGGGGGAGATCAGCCCCAGCATTTT.

The CDR3 DNA is TGTGCCAGCAGTGAGACTGTTTGGGGGAGGGTCTCCACAGATACGCAGTATTTT. Its protein is CASSETVWGRVSTDTQYF. The chain links TRBV25-1 to TRBJ2-3; TRBD2 matches at 7 bases. Per the germline V gene, CDR1 is MGHDK and CDR2 is SYGVNS. This CDR3 is built from 18 residues. J lost 2 bases, V lost 3 bases, and 14 bases had no gene match.

The V call is TRBV7-9, the J call TRBJ2-1; 13 nucleotides match TRBD2. CDR1 and CDR2 (germline): SEHNR, FQNEAQ (reference sequence). The CDR3 is made up of 17 amino acids. Losses at the gene ends were 9 bases for V and 4 bases for J; bases not matched to a gene: 12. The CDR3 loop is CASRTSGSLENYNEQFF. The CDR3 DNA sequence: TGTGCCAGTCGGACTAGCGGGAGTCTCGAGAATTACAATGAGCAGTTCTTC.